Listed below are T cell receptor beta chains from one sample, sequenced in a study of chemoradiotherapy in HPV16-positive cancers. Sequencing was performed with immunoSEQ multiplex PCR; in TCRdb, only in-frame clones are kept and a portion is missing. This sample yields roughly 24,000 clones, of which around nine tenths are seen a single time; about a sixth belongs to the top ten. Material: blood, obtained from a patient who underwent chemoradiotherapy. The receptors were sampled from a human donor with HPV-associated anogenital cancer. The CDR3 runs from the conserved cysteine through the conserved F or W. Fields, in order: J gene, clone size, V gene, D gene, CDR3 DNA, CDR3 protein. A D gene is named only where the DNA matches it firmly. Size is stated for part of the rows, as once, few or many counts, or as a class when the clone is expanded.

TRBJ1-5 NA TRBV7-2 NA TGTGCCAGCAGCCCCCATGGGGCAGTCGGTCAGCCCCAGCATTTT CASSPHGAVGQPQHF
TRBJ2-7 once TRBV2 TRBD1 TGTGCCAGCAGGAGACAGGGGATAGGGGACGAGCAGTACTTC CASRRQGIGDEQYF
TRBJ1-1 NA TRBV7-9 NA TGTGCCAGCAGCTCCCTCACGAAGCTACACACTGAAGCTTTCTTT CASSSLTKLHTEAFF
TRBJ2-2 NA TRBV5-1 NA TGCGCCAGCAGCGTCCGAGGGGGGGGCACCGGGGAGCTGTTTTTT CASSVRGGGTGELFF
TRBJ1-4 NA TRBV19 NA TGTGCCAGTAGGCGAACGGGGGAGCGAGGAAAACTGTTTTTT CASRRTGERGKLFF
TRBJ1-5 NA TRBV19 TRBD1 TGTGCCAGTAAGACGGGACAGGGGGTACGGCAGCCCCAGCATTTT CASKTGQGVRQPQHF
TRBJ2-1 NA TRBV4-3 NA TGCGCCAGCAGCCAAGATCTTGGCTGGGGTAAGAAGAATGAGCAGTTCTTC CASSQDLGWGKKNEQFF
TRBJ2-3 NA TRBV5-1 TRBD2 TGCGCCAGCAGCTGGACTAGCGGGAGGGCAGTAACAGATACGCAGTATTTT CASSWTSGRAVTDTQYF
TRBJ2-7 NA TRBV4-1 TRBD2 TGCGCCAGCAGCCAAGGGCCCCCGGGAGGGGCGTACGAGCAGTACTTC CASSQGPPGGAYEQYF
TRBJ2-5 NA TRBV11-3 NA TGTGCCAGCAGTCCAGGACTGGCGGATGTGGAGACCCAGTACTTC CASSPGLADVETQYF
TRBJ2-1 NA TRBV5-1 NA TGCGCCAGCAGCTCACCCGGTTCGTGGTACAATGAGCAGTTCTTC CASSSPGSWYNEQFF
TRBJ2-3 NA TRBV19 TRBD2 TGTGCCAGTAGTATCCTAGCGGGGGTCACAGATACGCAGTATTTT CASSILAGVTDTQYF
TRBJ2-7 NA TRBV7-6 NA TGTGCCAGCAGCTTAGCTCTAGCCTCCGAGCAGTACTTC CASSLALASEQYF
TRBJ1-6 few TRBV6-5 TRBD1 TGTGCCAGCAGTTACACGTCCAGGGGGAAGAATTCACCCCTCCACTTT CASSYTSRGKNSPLHF
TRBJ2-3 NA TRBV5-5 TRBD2 TGTGCCAGCAGCATTAGCGGGGGAAGCACAGATACGCAGTATTTT CASSISGGSTDTQYF
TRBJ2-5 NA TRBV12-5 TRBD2 TGTGCTAGTGGTTTGGATAGCGGGGGGGCCGAGACCCAGTACTTC CASGLDSGGAETQYF
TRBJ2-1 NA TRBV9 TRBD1 TGTGCCAGCAGCGTAGAGAGGGGGCGAGGAACGAATGAGCAGTTCTTC CASSVERGRGTNEQFF
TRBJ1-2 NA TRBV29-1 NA TGCAGCGTTGGTCTGGGCCAGACCAAGACAGCCGGCTACACCTTC CSVGLGQTKTAGYTF
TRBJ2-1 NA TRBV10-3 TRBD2 TGTGCCATCAGTGAGAATGTAGCGGGGGAGAGCTCCTACAATGAGCAGTTCTTC CAISENVAGESSYNEQFF
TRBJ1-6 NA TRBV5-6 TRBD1 TGTGCCAGCAGCATGGGGCGGACAGGCTCATCACCCCTCCACTTT CASSMGRTGSSPLHF
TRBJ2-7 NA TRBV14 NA TGTGCCAGCAGCCCCGGGGGCCTTAGTAAAGAGGAGCAGTACTTC CASSPGGLSKEEQYF
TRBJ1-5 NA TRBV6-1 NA TGTGCCAGCTGCATAGATAGCAATCAGCCCCAGCATTTT CASCIDSNQPQHF
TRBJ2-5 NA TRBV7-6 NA TGTGCCAGCAGCTTAGGAGCCAGGGAAGAGACCCAGTACTTC CASSLGAREETQYF
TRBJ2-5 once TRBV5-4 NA TGTGCCAGCAGCTTTCCCGGCAGGGGAGGGGAGACCCAGTACTTC CASSFPGRGGETQYF
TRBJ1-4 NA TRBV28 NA TGTGCCAGCAGTTTAGACAGCTTGGCTGAAAAACTGTTTTTT CASSLDSLAEKLFF
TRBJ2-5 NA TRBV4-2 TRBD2 TGTGCCAGCAGCCAAGTGGGGGTAGCGGGAGACATCGAGACCCAGTACTTC CASSQVGVAGDIETQYF
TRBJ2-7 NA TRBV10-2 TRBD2 TGCGCCAGCAAAGAAGGGACTAGCGGGTGGTACGAGCAGTACTTC CASKEGTSGWYEQYF
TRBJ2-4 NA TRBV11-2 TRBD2 TGTGCCAGCAGCATAACCGGGACTAGCGGGGCTCGGGACAAAAACATTCAGTACTTC CASSITGTSGARDKNIQYF
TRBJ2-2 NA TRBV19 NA TGTGCCAGCCGAGGACTGGCGGCCACCGGGGAGCTGTTTTTT CASRGLAATGELFF
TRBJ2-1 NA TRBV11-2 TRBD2 TGTGCCAGCAGCGTATCGACTAGCTCCCAGCAGTTCTTC CASSVSTSSQQFF
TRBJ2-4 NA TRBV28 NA TGTGCCAGCATCCCACTAACGGGGACCAAAAACATTCAGTACTTC CASIPLTGTKNIQYF
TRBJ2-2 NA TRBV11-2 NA TGTGCCAGCAGCTTAGTACCTAATGGCGGGACGAGGGAGCTGTTTTTT CASSLVPNGGTRELFF
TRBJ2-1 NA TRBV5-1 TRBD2 TGCGCCAGCTCCGGACTAGCGGGAGTGAATGAGCAGTTCTTC CASSGLAGVNEQFF
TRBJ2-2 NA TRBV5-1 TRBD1 TGCGCCAGCAGCACCGGGACAGGGAGGACCGGGGAGCTGTTTTTT CASSTGTGRTGELFF
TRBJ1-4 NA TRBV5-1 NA TGCGCCAGCAGCCCGACTGCAACTAATGAAAAACTGTTTTTT CASSPTATNEKLFF
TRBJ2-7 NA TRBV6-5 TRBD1 TGTGCCAGCAGTTATAGTGGGACAGGGTCCTACGAGCAGTACTTC CASSYSGTGSYEQYF
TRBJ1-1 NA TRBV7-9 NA TGTGCCAGCAGTCCCCGCAGGCTGGACACTGAAGCTTTCTTT CASSPRRLDTEAFF
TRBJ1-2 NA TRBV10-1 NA TGCGCCAGCCCCAGGGGTGGCTACACCTTC CASPRGGYTF
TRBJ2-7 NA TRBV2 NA TGTGCCAGCAGAGCGGACAGTCCCGAGCAGTACTTC CASRADSPEQYF
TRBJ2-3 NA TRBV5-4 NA TGTGCCAGCAGCTTTGGATACGGAAATACGCAGTATTTT CASSFGYGNTQYF
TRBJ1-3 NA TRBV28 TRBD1 TGTGCCAGCAGTGCTCAGCTGGACAGGCAAGCTCTCAGCACCATATATTTT CASSAQLDRQALSTIYF
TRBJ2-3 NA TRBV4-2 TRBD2 TGTGCCAGCAGCCAAGAGTTGTCGGGGGGTAGCACAGATACGCAGTATTTT CASSQELSGGSTDTQYF
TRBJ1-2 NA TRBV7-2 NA TGTGCCAGCAGCTTAGAGACGGGGGCAAGCGGCTACACCTTC CASSLETGASGYTF
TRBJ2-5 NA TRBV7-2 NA TGTGCCAGCAGCTCCGGGACATTTCCAGAGACCCAGTACTTC CASSSGTFPETQYF